Below, one T cell receptor (beta chain) is given with its context. This specimen belongs to a study of T cell changes during pregnancy in multiple sclerosis. CDR3 length: 14 residues. The germline V gene encodes CDR1 SEHNR and CDR2 FQNEAQ (reference sequence). V shed 6 bases and J shed 3 bases, with 13 bases lying between them. The repertoire was sequenced with immunoSEQ multiplex PCR; TCRdb's copy has only in-frame clones and lacks some. The table records some 100,000 clones, 90% to 95% of them present only once. This TCR was recovered from a female donor with multiple sclerosis, enrolled in a pregnancy study. Sequencing was performed on peripheral blood, taken before pregnancy. The chain couples TRBV7-9 to TRBJ2-3, with D perhaps TRBD2 (6 bases). In DNA form, the CDR3 reads TGTGCCAGCAGTCGGGGTAGCGGAACAGATACGCAGTATTTT. Translated: CASSRGSGTDTQYF.